Listed below are T cell receptor beta chains from one sample, sequenced in a study of CD8+CD57+ T cells in acquired aplastic anemia. MiXCR, run by TCRdb on the reads, gives a single entry per CDR3 protein. The sample records 150,000 to 200,000 distinct CDR3 sequences, approximately 48% being singletons. Input material: sorted CD4+, CD8+, or CD8+CD57+ T cells (not recorded which) from PBMCs. The receptor source for this set is a human donor with aplastic anemia. Each CDR3 is given with its conserved first and last residue. The D gene is left open where the match is weak. Size is omitted from some rows. Given values are once, few, many or a class for expanded clones.

clone size	J gene	V gene	D gene	CDR3 DNA	CDR3 protein
.	TRBJ2-7	TRBV6-1	.	TGTGCCAGCAACTTGAACGGGGGCACTTCCTACGAGCAGTACTTC	CASNLNGGTSYEQYF
.	TRBJ2-3	TRBV29-1	.	TGCAGCGTTGAACAGGGCCGGACGCAGTATTTT	CSVEQGRTQYF
medium-sized	TRBJ2-5	TRBV24-1	TRBD2	TGTGCCACCAGTGCGCCGGGAGGACGGGAGACCCAGTACTTC	CATSAPGGRETQYF
.	TRBJ1-3	TRBV9	.	TGTGCCAGCCGGTCTGGAAACACCATATATTTT	CASRSGNTIYF
.	TRBJ1-1	TRBV5-1	.	TGCGCCAGCAGACCAGACGCGAACACTGAAGCTTTCTTT	CASRPDANTEAFF
once	TRBJ2-7	TRBV20-1	.	TGCAGTGCTAGAGATGGAGCAGACTACGAGCAGTACTTC	CSARDGADYEQYF
.	TRBJ2-1	TRBV24-1	.	TGTGCCACCAGTGACCCCCGTCAGGGTTCCTACAATGAGCAGTTCTTC	CATSDPRQGSYNEQFF
.	TRBJ2-3	TRBV24-1	.	TGTGCCACCAGTGATCCCCCTGGCGGGGGCGAGACAGATACGCAGTATTTT	CATSDPPGGGETDTQYF
many	TRBJ1-5	TRBV20-1	.	TGCAGTGCCGGACGGTTCAATCAGCCCCAGCATTTT	CSAGRFNQPQHF
.	TRBJ1-1	TRBV19	.	TGTGCCAGTAGTACATCTCTGAACACTGAAGCTTTCTTT	CASSTSLNTEAFF
many	TRBJ2-3	TRBV12-3/TRBV12-4	.	TGTGCCAGCAGTTTGTCGGTGGGGCCCACAGATACGCAGTATTTT	CASSLSVGPTDTQYF
many	TRBJ1-1	TRBV11-2	.	TGTGCCAGCAGCCGAGGGGGGCAGGGAGGCACTGAAGCTTTCTTT	CASSRGGQGGTEAFF
many	TRBJ2-6	TRBV19	.	TGTGCCAGTAGTGACCGTTCCGGGGCCAACGTCCTGACTTTC	CASSDRSGANVLTF
few	TRBJ1-5	TRBV24-1	.	TGTGCCACCAGTGATGCTCTGGGGGGAAATCAGCCCCAGCATTTT	CATSDALGGNQPQHF
.	TRBJ1-1	TRBV12-3/TRBV12-4	.	TGTGCCAGCAGTTTAGACGGGCGGACGGTGGCTGAAGCTTTCTTT	CASSLDGRTVAEAFF
few	TRBJ2-5	TRBV15	.	TGTGCCACCAGCACCTTCCGGGAAGGAGGGCAGTACTTC	CATSTFREGGQYF
.	TRBJ2-7	TRBV19	.	TGTGCCAGTAGAGGGGGGCTCTCCTACGAGCAGTACTTC	CASRGGLSYEQYF